Sequencing of this T cell receptor (beta chain) was carried out in a study of blood T cell repertoires in COVID-19 (dated by TCRdb to about 2020). Some background on the complete study: Samples covering the acute and convalescent phases of COVID-19 were provided by collaborators in the United States, Italy and Spain. The material from the prospective study consisted of cDNA or gDNA derived from T cells, B-cell-depleted T cells, or PBMCs. The dataset comprised deeply sampled blood TCRbeta repertoires from subjects exposed to, actively infected with, or recovered from COVID-19. The repertoires were released in a freely available public database intended as a resource for research on the immune response to SARS-CoV-2. Samples came from the ongoing ImmuneRACE study (first 160 participants) plus 1,254 subjects from 6 global collaborators. A de-identified subject ID, COVID-19 status, age in years and sex were almost always included in the sample metadata. Where available, HLA class I and class II types were obtained from metadata supplied by the sample provider rather than from assay-based typing.

Regarding this clone: The antigen it recognizes is unknown. No much larger clonotype is one base removed from it; base qualities were not supplied.

The CDR3 sequence holds 15 residues, the cysteine and phenylalanine included. The CDR3 DNA has 45 bases and is translated from base 1. A distance of 16 bases separates the germline ends of V and J, which lose 4 bases and 3 bases respectively. According to the germline V gene (reference sequence), CDR1 reads SGHKS and CDR2 reads YYEKEE. In Seattle, one collaborating source enrolled patients while the infection was active and tracked those patients longitudinally over the course of disease. Each collaborating institution followed its own protocols to collect whole blood in K2EDTA tubes. Collaborator samples were shipped for TCRbeta analysis as frozen whole blood, isolated PBMCs, or DNA extracted from either sample type. Overall study outcomes, separate from this receptor: How much clinical and demographic metadata was included differed by source and by participant, and the metadata was provided uncurated.

The immunoSEQ Assay, a bias-controlled multiplex PCR, was used to amplify TCRbeta CDR3 regions from genomic DNA. The paper's data handling went like this. The number of nucleated cells in each sample was estimated from the amplification of reference gene primers within the assay. To quantify the absolute abundance of each unique TCRbeta CDR3 rearrangement, sequence reads were collapsed and filtered. For each sample, productive Simpson clonality was calculated as the square root of Simpson's diversity index across productive rearrangements. The immuneACCESS repertoire file appears here via TCRdb, limited to in-frame rearrangements. These files lack a portion of the clones; in checked studies, under half of the deficit traces to unresolved V genes, and the cause of the others is not known. That table supplies the V and J calls and clone size; D and trimming were determined from the DNA. This sample gives around 270,000 clones in total; around 82% of them show up just once. Approximately 0.94% of the sample comes from the top ten.

Sequencing was carried out using peripheral blood. This TCR came from a human donor with COVID-19, enrolled during active disease. The donor label of this sample is uncertain. Rearrangement joined TRBV5-5 to TRBJ1-1, and possibly TRBD1, on 5 matching bases. The CDR3 reads as follows: CASSGAPGIYTEAFF. The nucleotide sequence reads as follows: TGTGCCAGCAGCGGGGCTCCAGGGATTTACACTGAAGCTTTCTTT.